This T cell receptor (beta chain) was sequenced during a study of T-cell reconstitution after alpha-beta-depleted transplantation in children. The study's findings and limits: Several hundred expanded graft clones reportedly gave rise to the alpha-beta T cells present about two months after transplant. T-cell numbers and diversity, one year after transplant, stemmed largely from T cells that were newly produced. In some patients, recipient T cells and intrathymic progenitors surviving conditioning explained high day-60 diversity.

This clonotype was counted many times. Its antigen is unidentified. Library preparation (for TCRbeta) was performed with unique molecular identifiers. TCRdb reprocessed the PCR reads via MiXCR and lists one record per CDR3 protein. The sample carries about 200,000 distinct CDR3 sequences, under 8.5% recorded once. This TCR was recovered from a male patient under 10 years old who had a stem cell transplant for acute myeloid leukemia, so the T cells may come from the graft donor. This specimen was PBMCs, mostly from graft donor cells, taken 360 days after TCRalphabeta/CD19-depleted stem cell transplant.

The CDR3 spells CSVSGRTGDYGYTF. CDR3 sequence (DNA): TGCAGCGTTTCGGGCAGGACAGGGGACTATGGCTACACCTTC. This sequence joins TRBV29-1 and TRBJ1-2, with TRBD1 matching 9 bases. Germline lookup yields CDR1 SQVTM and CDR2 ANQGSEA. The CDR3 totals 14 residues. Trimming at V came to 5 bases and at J to 3 bases, leaving 7 bases not matched to a gene.